This entry lists 6 T cell receptor beta chains sequenced from one sample in a study of blood T cells in healthy people across ages (dated by TCRdb to between 2014 and 2016). Library construction relied on 5' RACE. Instrument on record: Illumina HiSeq 2500. A second roughly 6 to 11 cycle PCR used a sample-barcoded 5' primer and a J-beta primer mix. Starting from the raw public reads, TCRdb applied fastp trimming at Q25, assembled clones with MiXCR and retained in-frame beta chains. Every distinct CDR3 protein forms one entry, paired with its most common genes and DNA. Across this sample there are more than 550,000 distinct CDR3 sequences, with about 24% seen only once. The top ten clonotypes cover approximately 20% of the sample. Source material: blood. These receptors were taken from a man in his sixties or seventies in good health.

DNA of the CDR3: TGCAGTGCCCTAGCGGGTGGTGCAGATACGCAGTATTTT. This translates into CSALAGGADTQYF. The genes are TRBV20-1 and TRBJ2-3; 8 nucleotides align to TRBD2. Unmatched junction bases numbered 6, after V lost 6 bases and J lost 4 bases. CDR1 is DFQATT and CDR2 is SNEGSKA in the germline V gene (reference sequence). The CDR3 loop spans 13 amino acids.

The chain recombines TRBV12-3 or TRBV12-4 with TRBJ2-1; possible D gene TRBD1, 5 bases. V lost 7 bases to trimming and J lost 7 bases, with 20 bases between them. The CDR3 has 15 residues. The CDR3 spells CASISETVGWNEQFF. The DNA for the CDR3 is TGTGCCAGCATTTCGGAGACAGTCGGATGGAATGAGCAGTTCTTC.

The table lists this clonotype with a count of one. One end of the junction is discordant with germline, which a read error may explain. The chain recombines TRBV5-1 with TRBJ2-7, with TRBD1 as a possible D gene (6 bases). Germline CDR1 SGHRS, CDR2 YFSETQ. The CDR3 is 15 residues long. The CDR3 DNA reads as TGCGCCAGCAGTTTGGGCCCAGGGGACGTCTACGAGCAGTACTTC. Translating it yields CASSLGPGDVYEQYF.

The table lists this clonotype with a few counts. This chain uses TRBV11-2 with TRBJ2-5, with D maybe TRBD2 (7 bases). The J call may not be correct, given that the DNA end is closer to TRBJ2-1. The CDR3 sequence is 16 residues long. Germline CDR1 SGHAT, CDR2 FQNNGV. The CDR3 loop is CASSSTPGGGGFEQFF. The CDR3 nucleotides read TGTGCCAGCAGCTCCACTCCGGGGGGCGGGGGATTTGAGCAGTTCTTC.

Concerning this clonotype: Without the conserved terminal phenylalanine or tryptophan, this CDR3 likely stems from a read error. The DNA of the CDR3 is TGTGCCAGCAGCTTACTCGGGACAGCAAAGGATACGCAGTATCTT. It encodes CASSLLGTAKDTQYL. The chain combines TRBV7-6 with TRBJ2-3; 7 bases match TRBD1. Germline values: CDR1 SGHVS, CDR2 FNYEAQ. V lost 2 bases, J lost 6 bases, and 8 bases stayed unmatched. The CDR3 loop spans 15 amino acids.

This clonotype has only a few counts. V usage is TRBV12-3 or TRBV12-4 and J usage is TRBJ2-1, with TRBD2 matching 12 bases. The CDR3 has 16 residues. Trimming at V came to 2 bases and at J to 7 bases, leaving 6 bases not matched to a gene. The DNA for the CDR3 is TGTGCCAGCAGTTTATTTGGACTAGCGGGAAGAAATGAGCAGTTCTTC. It is translated as CASSLFGLAGRNEQFF.